This record concerns one TCR beta chain sequence. Its antigen is unidentified. V was cut by 2 bases and J by 7 bases, with 8 bases left in between. This CDR3 has 12 residues. Germline V gene sequence: CDR1 MGHDK, CDR2 SYGVNS. This sample was included in a study of T cell repertoires in cytomegalovirus infection. TCRdb re-called the reads through MiXCR, storing one row per CDR3 protein. The sample holds roughly 990,000 distinct CDR3 sequences; about a third are singletons and the top ten take over 12%. The sequence came from a human donor in good health (CMV status not recorded). Some clones in this sample may be carry-over from other donors' samples. V gene TRBV25-1 combines with J gene TRBJ1-2; D gene unclear. The material sequenced was cultured CD8+ T cells from PBMCs, taken from culture after CMV antigen stimulation. The CDR3 nucleotides are TGTGCCAGCAGTGAACTCGTAACTGGCTACACCTTC. Translating gives CASSELVTGYTF.